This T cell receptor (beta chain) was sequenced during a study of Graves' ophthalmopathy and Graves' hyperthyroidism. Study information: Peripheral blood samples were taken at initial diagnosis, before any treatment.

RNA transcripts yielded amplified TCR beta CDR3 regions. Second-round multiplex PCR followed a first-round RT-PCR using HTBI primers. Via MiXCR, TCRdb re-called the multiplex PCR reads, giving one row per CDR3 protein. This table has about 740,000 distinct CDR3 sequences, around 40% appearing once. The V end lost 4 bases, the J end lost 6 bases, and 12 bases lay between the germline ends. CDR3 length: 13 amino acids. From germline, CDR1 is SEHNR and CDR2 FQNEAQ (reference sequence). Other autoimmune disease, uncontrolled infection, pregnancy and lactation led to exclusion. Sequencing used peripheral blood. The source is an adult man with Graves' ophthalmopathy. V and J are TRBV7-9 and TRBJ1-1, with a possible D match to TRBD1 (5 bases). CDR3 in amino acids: CASSYTGGAEAFF. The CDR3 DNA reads TGTGCCAGCAGCTACACCGGAGGGGCTGAAGCTTTCTTT. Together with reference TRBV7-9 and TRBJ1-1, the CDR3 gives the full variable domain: DTGVSQNPRHKITKRGQNVTFRCDPISEHNRLYWYRQTLGQGPEFLTYFQNEAQLEKSRLLSDRFSAERPKGSFSTLEIQRTEQGDSAMYLCASSYTGGAEAFFGQGTRLTVV.